A single sample gave rise to the 30 T cell receptor beta chains below, sequenced in a study of blood T cell repertoires in COVID-19. TCRdb's table, derived via immunoSEQ multiplex PCR, lists solely in-frame clones and lacks some. In the table there are 140,000 to 150,000 clones, over 75% of which are singletons. Material for sequencing was peripheral blood. The receptors come from a woman between 45 and 60 years old with acute or convalescent COVID-19.

This clone was observed once. The chain combines TRBV5-5 with TRBJ1-2, with D possibly matching TRBD1 (6 bases). Germline V gene data show CDR1 as SGHKS and CDR2 as YYEKEE (reference sequence). V lost 3 bases and J 7 bases, leaving 10 bases between the germline ends. The CDR3 has 12 amino acids. CDR3 sequence reads: CASSYGQTGYTF. CDR3 bases: TGTGCCAGCAGCTACGGACAGACTGGCTACACCTTC. Full variable domain (missing parts from reference TRBV5-5 and TRBJ1-2): DAGVTQSPTHLIKTRGQQVTLRCSPISGHKSVSWYQQVLGQGPQFIFQYYEKEERGRGNFPDRFSARQFPNYSSELNVNALLLGDSALYLCASSYGQTGYTFGSGTRLTVV.

This rearrangement joins TRBV9 to TRBJ2-6, with 7 bases matching TRBD2. The CDR3 loop spans 15 amino acids. Trimming cost V 3 bases and J 2 bases; bases outside gene matches: 2. Germline CDR1 SGDLS, CDR2 YYNGEE. CDR3 nucleotide sequence: TGTGCCAGCAGCGCCCGGGGGGCTGGGGCCAACGTCCTGACTTTC. Residues: CASSARGAGANVLTF.

The chain couples TRBV6-1 to TRBJ2-7; D might be TRBD2 (6 bases). Trimming removed 1 base from V and 0 bases from J, with 10 bases in between. From germline, CDR1 is MNHNS and CDR2 SASEGT. The CDR3 is 15 residues long. Here the CDR3 DNA reads TGTGCCAGCAGTGAAGGGGACGGGAGCTCCTACGAGCAGTACTTC. Translating gives CASSEGDGSSYEQYF.

This clone has only one observation. The chain couples TRBV19 to TRBJ2-5; weak D call: TRBD1 (6 bases). Germline lookup yields CDR1 LNHDA and CDR2 SQIVND (reference sequence). The V end was cut by 0 bases, the J end by 5 bases, with 19 bases between. CDR3 length: 17 residues. The chain's CDR3 is CASSIEDIGRGQETQYF. The DNA of the CDR3 is TGTGCCAGTAGTATAGAGGATATCGGCAGGGGTCAGGAGACCCAGTACTTC.

The chain recombines TRBV5-1 with TRBJ2-5; 10 bases are a match to TRBD2. This CDR3 has 15 amino acids. CDR1 is SGHRS and CDR2 is YFSETQ in the germline V gene. J was trimmed by 5 bases and V by 0 bases; bases with no gene match: 4. The chain's CDR3 is CASSLGLAGPETQYF. The CDR3 coding sequence is TGCGCCAGCAGCTTGGGACTAGCGGGTCCGGAGACCCAGTACTTC. The variable domain in full, completed from reference TRBV5-1 and TRBJ2-5, reads KAGVTQTPRYLIKTRGQQVTLSCSPISGHRSVSWYQQTPGQGLQFLFEYFSETQRNKGNFPGRFSGRQFSNSRSEMNVSTLELGDSALYLCASSLGLAGPETQYFGPGTRLLVL.

The chain uses TRBV5-1 and TRBJ1-1; tentatively, D is TRBD1 (5 bases). The CDR3 contains 12 residues. Germline CDR1 SGHRS, CDR2 YFSETQ. Trimming shortened V by 3 bases and J by 7 bases, and 10 bases separated the two germline ends. This chain's CDR3 is CASSWGLDEAFF. DNA of the CDR3: TGCGCCAGCAGCTGGGGACTGGATGAAGCTTTCTTT.

The sample holds a few counts of this clone. Here the CDR3 reads CASSESVRDSKNIQYF. The CDR3 region has the DNA TGTGCCAGCAGTGAATCCGTCCGGGACAGCAAAAACATTCAGTACTTC. The V gene is TRBV6-1, the J gene TRBJ2-4; 7 bases are a match to TRBD1. The CDR3 has 16 residues. The junction had 7 bases not matched to a gene; V was cut back by 2 bases and J by 3 bases. From germline, CDR1 is MNHNS and CDR2 SASEGT.

The chain has TRBV10-3 and TRBJ2-2; 8 nucleotides align to TRBD1. This CDR3 has 16 amino acids. J was trimmed by 6 bases and V by 0 bases; bases with no gene match: 6. Germline CDR1 reads ENHRY; CDR2 reads SYGVKD. The CDR3 reads CAISESPDRVAGELFF. In DNA, the CDR3 is TGTGCCATCAGTGAGTCCCCGGACAGGGTGGCCGGGGAGCTGTTTTTT.

The rearrangement joins TRBV27 to TRBJ1-2, with D maybe TRBD1 (5 bases). This CDR3 is built from 14 residues. The germline V gene has CDR1 MNHEY and CDR2 SMNVEV (reference sequence). The ends were cut back, 10 bases at V and 9 bases at J, with 24 bases in the middle. CDR3 sequence reads: CATSVGGMGYRYTF. The CDR3 DNA reads TGTGCCACCTCGGTCGGGGGGATGGGTTATCGCTACACCTTC.

The CDR3 DNA is TGTGCCAGCAGCCAGGATCCCAGGGGGCAACAGGGAGGCTACACCTTC. This codes for CASSQDPRGQQGGYTF. The gene calls are TRBV14 and TRBJ1-2; 8 bases fit TRBD1. J gave up 8 bases and V 3 bases, and 14 bases lay outside the gene matches. Per the germline V gene, CDR1 is SGHDN and CDR2 is FVKESK. The CDR3 runs 16 residues.

This clone appeared a single time. The rearrangement joins TRBV19 to TRBJ2-1; D not resolved. This CDR3 comprises 14 residues. Trimming cost V 7 bases and J 10 bases, with 20 bases left between them. CDR1 LNHDA and CDR2 SQIVND come from the germline V gene (reference sequence). The CDR3 nucleotides read TGTGCCAGTAAGGCTTTCGAGGAGCTTCAAGAGCAGTTCTTC. Protein sequence: CASKAFEELQEQFF. Full variable domain (remainder filled in from reference TRBV19 and TRBJ2-1): DGGITQSPKYLFRKEGQNVTLSCEQNLNHDAMYWYRQDPGQGLRLIYYSQIVNDFQKGDIAEGYSVSREKKESFPLTVTSAQKNPTAFYLCASKAFEELQEQFFGPGTRLTVL.

This clone has just one count. J is TRBJ1-5 and V is TRBV7-9; TRBD1 matches 7 bases. From germline, CDR1 is SEHNR and CDR2 FQNEAQ (reference sequence). Losses at the gene ends were 5 bases for V and 4 bases for J; bases not matched to a gene: 8. The CDR3 is 15 amino acids. The CDR3 DNA reads as TGTGCCAGCAGCCCACAGGGGTGGGGGAATCAGCCCCAGCATTTT. Translation gives CASSPQGWGNQPQHF.

This sequence joins TRBV6-5 and TRBJ1-1; 9 bases map to TRBD1. V was clipped by 2 bases and J by 3 bases; unmatched bases: 4. This CDR3 is built from 15 residues. Germline V lookup: CDR1 MNHEY, CDR2 SVGAGI. The DNA for the CDR3 is TGTGCCAGCAGTTACGGGGACAGGGTTGACACTGAAGCTTTCTTT. As protein: CASSYGDRVDTEAFF.

The CDR3 is CASSDGLAGLFYEQYF. The CDR3 region has the DNA TGTGCCAGCAGTGATGGGCTAGCGGGACTTTTCTACGAGCAGTACTTC. V is TRBV6-1 and J is TRBJ2-7; 9 bases fit TRBD2. Looked up from germline, CDR1 is MNHNS and CDR2 is SASEGT. V shed 3 bases and J 3 bases; nucleotides not matched to a gene: 9. The CDR3 totals 16 residues.

This chain links TRBV14 with TRBJ2-7, with D possibly matching TRBD1 (5 bases). This CDR3 region has 12 residues. V was clipped by 4 bases and J by 3 bases, with 7 bases between them. Germline CDR1 reads SGHDN; CDR2 reads FVKESK. CDR3 loop: CASSLDSYEQYF. CDR3 DNA sequence: TGTGCCAGCAGCCTAGACAGCTACGAGCAGTACTTC.

The chain recombines TRBV25-1 with TRBJ1-1, with D possibly matching TRBD1 (5 bases). Germline-derived CDR1 and CDR2 are MGHDK and SYGVNS. Trimming shortened V by 5 bases and J by 3 bases, and 16 bases separated the two germline ends. The CDR3 loop spans 15 amino acids. CDR3 coding DNA: TGTGCCAGCAGTAAACCGGGGGAGTATTACACTGAAGCTTTCTTT. Residues: CASSKPGEYYTEAFF.

The rearrangement uses TRBV11-3 and TRBJ2-3, with 7 bases that match TRBD2. CDR1 is SGHNT and CDR2 is YENEEA in the germline V gene. Germline trimming cut 2 bases from V and 8 bases from J; bases unmatched to any gene: 7. This CDR3 spans 14 amino acids. For the CDR3, the DNA is TGTGCCAGCAGCTTACGCGGGAGTGGAGGTACGCAGTATTTT. Protein sequence: CASSLRGSGGTQYF.

The chain links TRBV5-1 to TRBJ1-5; D gene uncertain. Trimming pared 2 bases from V and 8 bases from J, leaving 8 bases between. This CDR3 is built from 12 residues. From germline, CDR1 is SGHRS and CDR2 YFSETQ. CDR3 amino acids: CASSFNGEPQHF. In DNA form, the CDR3 reads TGCGCCAGCAGCTTCAACGGTGAGCCCCAGCATTTT.

This chain connects TRBV18 to TRBJ2-5; 7 bases align to TRBD1. The CDR3 totals 13 residues. The J segment lost 2 bases and the V segment lost 8 bases, leaving 5 bases of the junction unmatched. The V gene's germline CDR1 is KGHSH and CDR2 LQKENI. The CDR3 is CASTGTEQETQYF. In DNA form, the CDR3 reads TGTGCCAGCACTGGGACAGAACAAGAGACCCAGTACTTC.

The V gene is TRBV28, the J gene TRBJ2-3, with D tentatively TRBD2 (6 bases). The germline V gene has CDR1 MDHEN and CDR2 SYDVKM. V dropped 5 bases and J dropped 3 bases, with 15 bases sitting between them. The CDR3 extends over 15 amino acids. The CDR3 DNA follows: TGTGCCAGCAGTCCGTGGACGGAGGGAACAGATACGCAGTATTTT. Translation gives CASSPWTEGTDTQYF.

The rearrangement links TRBV27 to TRBJ2-1, with D uncertain. V lost 0 bases to trimming and J lost 7 bases, with 7 bases between them. The CDR3 loop spans 13 amino acids. Germline values: CDR1 MNHEY, CDR2 SMNVEV (reference sequence). DNA for the CDR3: TGTGCCAGCAGTTTATCCACCCAGAATGAGCAGTTCTTC. The encoded protein is CASSLSTQNEQFF.

The V and J genes are TRBV3-1 (or the pseudogene TRBV3-2) and TRBJ2-5, with 8 bases lining up with TRBD2. The CDR3 spans 15 residues. Germline-derived CDR1 and CDR2 are LGHDT and YNNKEL (reference sequence). Trimming took 1 base from V and 5 from J; bases not matched to a gene: 6. DNA for the CDR3: TGTGCCAGCAGCCAAGTGAGCGGGGGATCGGAGACCCAGTACTTC. It specifies CASSQVSGGSETQYF.

The chain combines TRBV7-8 with TRBJ2-1; 14 positions match TRBD2. The CDR3 covers 16 residues. Trimming took 5 bases from V and 9 from J; bases not matched to a gene: 9. From germline, CDR1 is SGHVS and CDR2 FQNEAQ. CDR3: CASSQRLAGGYGEQFF. The CDR3 DNA is TGTGCCAGCAGCCAGCGACTAGCGGGGGGGTACGGTGAGCAGTTCTTC.

V and J are TRBV3-1 (or the pseudogene TRBV3-2) and TRBJ2-1; the D gene is possibly TRBD1 (6 bases). The CDR3 sequence is 16 residues long. Germline V CDR1 and CDR2: LGHDT, YNNKEL (reference sequence). Trimming removed 4 bases from V and 4 bases from J, with 17 bases in between. The CDR3 DNA reads TGTGCCAGCAGCCCCTCCTGGGGCAGGGGATACAATGAGCAGTTCTTC. This encodes CASSPSWGRGYNEQFF.

The CDR3 sequence is CASSLNLFEQYF. The CDR3 DNA is TGTGCCAGCAGCTTAAATCTGTTCGAGCAGTACTTC. J is TRBJ2-7 and V is TRBV7-9; D not certain. Germline V gives CDR1 SEHNR, CDR2 FQNEAQ (reference sequence). Trimming took off 2 bases at V and 6 bases at J, with 8 bases between the two ends. This CDR3 has 12 residues.

This sequence joins TRBV7-2 and TRBJ1-1; no reliable D call. The CDR3 contains 12 residues. Germline V gives CDR1 SGHTA, CDR2 FQGNSA. Trimming pared 5 bases from V and 8 bases from J, leaving 12 bases between. The CDR3 region has the DNA TGTGCCAGCAGCCGTCCCTCTTCGGAAGCTTTCTTT. This codes for CASSRPSSEAFF.

V gene TRBV6-6 combines with J gene TRBJ1-2, with TRBD1 matching over 8 bases. The CDR3 totals 13 residues. V shed 6 bases and J 3 bases; nucleotides not matched to a gene: 3. Germline assignment: CDR1 MNHNY and CDR2 SVGAGI (reference sequence). CDR3 nucleotide sequence: TGTGCCAGCAGGGCGACAGGGGACTATGGCTACACCTTC. Its protein is CASRATGDYGYTF.

V and J are TRBV14 and TRBJ1-4, with D uncertain. Per the germline V gene, CDR1 is SGHDN and CDR2 is FVKESK. The CDR3 is made up of 14 amino acids. Trimming shortened V by 4 bases and J by 7 bases, and 13 bases separated the two germline ends. The CDR3 DNA reads as TGTGCCAGCAGCCCCGGGTTACGCGGTGAAAAACTGTTTTTT. Translated: CASSPGLRGEKLFF.

The chain is built from TRBV28 and TRBJ1-5; TRBD1 agrees at 9 bases. Germline assignment: CDR1 MDHEN and CDR2 SYDVKM. The CDR3 is made up of 14 amino acids. The J segment lost 4 bases and the V segment lost 3 bases, leaving 1 base of the junction unmatched. As DNA, the CDR3 is TGTGCCAGCAGTTTGGGGACAGGGAATCAGCCCCAGCATTTT. As protein: CASSLGTGNQPQHF.

This sequence joins TRBV19 and TRBJ2-7; D possibly corresponds to TRBD2 (6 bases). Trimming stripped 3 bases from V and 3 bases from J, with 9 bases between. This CDR3 has 13 amino acids. The germline V gene encodes CDR1 LNHDA and CDR2 SQIVND (reference sequence). The CDR3: CASSMGTFYEQYF. The CDR3 DNA is TGTGCCAGTAGTATGGGGACTTTCTACGAGCAGTACTTC. Supplemented by reference TRBV19 and TRBJ2-7, the full variable domain reads DGGITQSPKYLFRKEGQNVTLSCEQNLNHDAMYWYRQDPGQGLRLIYYSQIVNDFQKGDIAEGYSVSREKKESFPLTVTSAQKNPTAFYLCASSMGTFYEQYFGPGTRLTVT.